The 14 T cell receptor beta chains presented below share a single source sample, sequenced in a study of T and B cells in COVID-19 patients. TRB rearrangements were amplified by multiplex PCR with BIOMED2 TRB-A/B primers. TCRdb re-derived calls from the multiplex PCR reads in MiXCR, one entry per CDR3 protein. This sample has approximately 14,000 distinct CDR3 sequences, with roughly 28% found just once. TRB was amplified from around 230-520 ng of blood genomic DNA. Sequencing was performed on blood. The receptors were sampled from a human donor who had recovered from COVID-19.

By share, this clonotype ranks as medium-sized. The chain recombines TRBV19 with TRBJ2-6; the D is unclear. V dropped 6 bases and J dropped 2 bases, with 5 bases sitting between them. This CDR3 region has 13 residues. Per germline, CDR1 LNHDA and CDR2 SQIVND (reference sequence). The CDR3 DNA is TGTGCCAGTAGGCCCCCTGGGGCCAACGTCCTGACTTTC. It is translated as CASRPPGANVLTF.

The rearrangement joins TRBV20-1 to TRBJ1-5; 7 nucleotides line up with TRBD1. CDR1 is DFQATT and CDR2 is SNEGSKA in the germline V gene (reference sequence). This CDR3 is 16 amino acids long. V lost 0 bases, J lost 1 base, and 6 bases stayed unmatched. Here the CDR3 DNA reads TGCAGTGCTAGAGATCCGGGAGGGGGCAGCAATCAGCCCCAGCATTTT. This translates into CSARDPGGGSNQPQHF.

This clonotype was observed many times. J is TRBJ1-5 and V is TRBV19, with a possible D match to TRBD1 (5 bases). Between the trimmed V and J ends, which lost 6 bases and 8 bases, there was a span of 20 bases. This CDR3 has 15 residues. Germline CDR1 reads LNHDA; CDR2 reads SQIVND (reference sequence). The CDR3 DNA reads as TGTGCCAGTAGGGTTTCCGGGACGGACTTTAAGCCCCAGCATTTT. This sequence encodes CASRVSGTDFKPQHF.

Many counts were recorded for this clonotype. The rearrangement links TRBV18 to TRBJ2-1; D call uncertain. The V and J ends lost 2 bases and 4 bases respectively, with 6 bases between them. There are 13 residues in the CDR3. Germline-derived CDR1 and CDR2 are KGHSH and LQKENI. The CDR3 DNA sequence: TGTGCCAGCTCACCAGGCGGATACAATGAGCAGTTCTTC. Protein product: CASSPGGYNEQFF.

This clonotype was seen ten or more times. This sequence joins TRBV29-1 and TRBJ1-1; D unclear. The CDR3 is 13 amino acids. Germline CDR1 SQVTM, CDR2 ANQGSEA. V gave up 5 bases and J gave up 3 bases, with 13 bases separating them. CDR3 region: CSVRWESYTEAFF. CDR3 nucleotide sequence: TGCAGCGTTCGGTGGGAATCCTACACTGAAGCTTTCTTT.

This clonotype was detected ten times or more. The chain has TRBV6-5 and TRBJ2-7; unclear D gene. This CDR3 spans 17 amino acids. The germline CDR1 and CDR2 sequences are MNHEY and SVGAGI. Trimming removed 1 base at V and 5 bases at J, with 21 bases between. The CDR3, as DNA: TGTGCCAGCAGTTACTTCCTGCCCCCCTCCGACTTACACGAGCAGTACTTC. This sequence encodes CASSYFLPPSDLHEQYF.

J is TRBJ1-2 and V is TRBV6-5, with a possible D match to TRBD1 (6 bases). The CDR3 length is 16 residues. V lost 7 bases, J lost 2 bases, and 20 bases lay in between. Germline CDR1 reads MNHEY; CDR2 reads SVGAGI. In DNA form, the CDR3 reads TGTGCCAGCATATTCCTACCGGACAGCCGGAACTATGGCTACACCTTC. Its translation: CASIFLPDSRNYGYTF.

This clonotype occurred a few times. The DNA for the CDR3 is TGTGCCATCAGTGAGAGGGGGAGGGATAGCAATCAGCCCCAGCATTTT. Translation: CAISERGRDSNQPQHF. This chain connects TRBV10-3 to TRBJ1-5, with D tentatively TRBD1 (6 bases). V was clipped by 2 bases and J by 0 bases, with 11 bases between them. Looked up from germline, CDR1 is ENHRY and CDR2 is SYGVKD. CDR3 size: 16 residues.

This clonotype was seen at least ten times. The chain combines TRBV5-1 with TRBJ2-7; 11 bases map to TRBD1. The germline V gene has CDR1 SGHRS and CDR2 YFSETQ. Trimming cost V 3 bases and J 6 bases; bases outside gene matches: 5. The CDR3 runs 14 residues. CDR3 bases: TGCGCCAGCAGCTGGGGGACAGGGGGATTCGAGCAGTACTTC. Translation gives CASSWGTGGFEQYF.

The gene calls are TRBV27 and TRBJ2-2; 11 bases are shared with TRBD1. CDR1 is MNHEY and CDR2 is SMNVEV in the germline V gene (reference sequence). The CDR3 runs to 15 residues. With 6 bases clipped from V and 8 bases from J, the junction kept 8 bases outside the gene matches. As DNA, the CDR3 is TGTGCCAGCAGAACCGGGACAGGGGGACGGGGGGAGCTGTTTTTT. Translating it yields CASRTGTGGRGELFF.

This clonotype has a handful of counts. The gene calls are TRBV27 and TRBJ1-2, with D possibly being TRBD1 (5 bases). V lost 4 bases and J 8 bases, leaving 17 bases between the germline ends. This CDR3 has 14 amino acids. Germline V gene lookup returns CDR1 MNHEY and CDR2 SMNVEV (reference sequence). As DNA, the CDR3 is TGTGCCAGCAGTTCAACTTCCCAGGGAAGCGGCTACACCTTC. Amino acid sequence: CASSSTSQGSGYTF.

This clonotype was recorded many times. The chain couples TRBV7-9 to TRBJ2-3; D might be TRBD1 (6 bases). The CDR3 has 14 residues. Germline-derived CDR1 and CDR2 are SEHNR and FQNEAQ (reference sequence). Deletions cut 7 bases from V and 0 bases from J, with 11 bases between. The CDR3 is CASTLTGSTDTQYF. For the CDR3, the DNA is TGTGCCAGCACCTTGACAGGAAGCACAGATACGCAGTATTTT. Together with reference TRBV7-9 and TRBJ2-3, the CDR3 gives the full variable domain: DTGVSQNPRHKITKRGQNVTFRCDPISEHNRLYWYRQTLGQGPEFLTYFQNEAQLEKSRLLSDRFSAERPKGSFSTLEIQRTEQGDSAMYLCASTLTGSTDTQYFGPGTRLTVL.

The genes are TRBV7-2 and TRBJ1-2; 7 nucleotides match TRBD1. The CDR3 runs 15 residues. V was pared by 5 bases and J by 8 bases, with 14 bases of the junction left unmatched. The germline V gene encodes CDR1 SGHTA and CDR2 FQGNSA. CDR3 sequence: CASSEPAGGGLGYTF. Here the CDR3 DNA reads TGTGCCAGCAGCGAGCCCGCAGGGGGGGGGTTGGGCTACACCTTC.

Many counts were recorded for this clonotype. The J gene is TRBJ2-3, the V gene TRBV5-4; 7 positions match TRBD1. The J segment lost 6 bases and the V segment lost 3 bases, leaving 13 bases of the junction unmatched. Germline assignment: CDR1 SGHNT and CDR2 YYREEE (reference sequence). This CDR3 region has 16 residues. The CDR3 loop reads CASSSGQNGGVDTQYF. CDR3 in DNA: TGTGCCAGCAGCTCGGGACAGAATGGTGGTGTGGATACGCAGTATTTT.